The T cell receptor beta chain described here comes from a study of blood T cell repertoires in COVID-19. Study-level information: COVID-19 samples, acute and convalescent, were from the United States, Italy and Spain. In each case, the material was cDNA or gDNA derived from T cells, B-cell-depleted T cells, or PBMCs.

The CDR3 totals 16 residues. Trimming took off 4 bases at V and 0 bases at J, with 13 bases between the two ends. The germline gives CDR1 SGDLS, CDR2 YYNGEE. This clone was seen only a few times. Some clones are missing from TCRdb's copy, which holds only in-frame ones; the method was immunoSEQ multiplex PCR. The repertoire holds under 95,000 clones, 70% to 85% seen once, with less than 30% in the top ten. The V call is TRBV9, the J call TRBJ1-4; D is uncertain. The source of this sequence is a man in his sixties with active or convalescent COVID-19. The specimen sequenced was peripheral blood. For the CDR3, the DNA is TGTGCCAGCAGCCCCCAAAGTACAGCAACTAATGAAAAACTGTTTTTT. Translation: CASSPQSTATNEKLFF.